A single sample is the source of the 32 T cell receptor beta chains below, sequenced in a study of blood T cell repertoires in COVID-19. Assay used: immunoSEQ multiplex PCR; TCRdb lists only in-frame clones, some missing. Of tens of thousands of clones in the sample, about nine tenths are singletons; the top ten hold under 6.5%. Sequencing used peripheral blood. These receptors came from a man in his fifties or sixties with active COVID-19.

The chain is built from TRBV3-1 (or the pseudogene TRBV3-2) and TRBJ2-2; 11 bases line up with TRBD1. CDR3 length: 18 amino acids. Unmatched junction bases numbered 9, after V lost 1 base and J lost 5 bases. CDR1 and CDR2 from the germline V gene are LGHDT and YNNKEL (reference sequence). CDR3 nucleotide sequence: TGTGCCAGCAGCCAAGCTCTCGGGACAGGGGGGAATACCGGGGAGCTGTTTTTT. Protein: CASSQALGTGGNTGELFF.

This chain links TRBV19 with TRBJ1-5; 9 bases line up with TRBD1. The J segment lost 3 bases and the V segment lost 4 bases, leaving 13 bases of the junction unmatched. Per germline, CDR1 LNHDA and CDR2 SQIVND (reference sequence). The CDR3 totals 18 residues. CDR3 sequence reads: CASSKVRTGVENNQPQHF. CDR3 DNA: TGTGCCAGTAGTAAGGTTCGGACAGGGGTCGAGAACAATCAGCCCCAGCATTTT.

The sample holds one count of this clone. The CDR3 here is CASSVTGGTDTQYF. CDR3 bases: TGTGCCAGCAGTGTGACAGGGGGGACAGATACGCAGTATTTT. The chain is built from TRBV2 and TRBJ2-3, with 9 bases fitting TRBD1. The CDR3 covers 14 residues. Germline V CDR1 and CDR2: SNHLY, FYNNEI. V was clipped by 4 bases and J by 3 bases; unmatched bases: 2.

In DNA form, the CDR3 reads TGTGCCAGCAGTCCGGGGAGGGACACTGAAGCTTTCTTT. Its protein is CASSPGRDTEAFF. The gene calls are TRBV12-3 or TRBV12-4 and TRBJ1-1; no firm D call. The CDR3 consists of 13 residues. V dropped 5 bases and J dropped 3 bases, with 10 bases sitting between them.

V is TRBV4-1 and J is TRBJ1-1, with a tentative D call TRBD1 (5 bases). The germline V gene has CDR1 MGHRA and CDR2 YSYEKL. The CDR3 spans 13 residues. Trimming removed 4 bases from V and 6 bases from J, with 12 bases in between. CDR3: CASSLKGYSEAFF. Here the CDR3 DNA reads TGCGCCAGCAGCCTGAAGGGGTACTCTGAAGCTTTCTTT.

CDR3 coding DNA: TGCGCCAGCAGCTACTCCGGGAGCGCCTCCTACGAGCAGTACTTC. It yields the protein CASSYSGSASYEQYF. The chain combines TRBV5-1 with TRBJ2-7; tentatively, D is TRBD2 (6 bases). CDR3 length: 15 amino acids. Trimming removed 3 bases at V and 0 bases at J, with 13 bases between. Germline V gene data show CDR1 as SGHRS and CDR2 as YFSETQ.

This chain joins TRBV7-9 and TRBJ2-2, with a weak D call TRBD1 (5 bases). CDR3 length: 18 residues. V was trimmed by 4 bases and J by 5 bases, leaving 23 bases between them. From germline, CDR1 is SEHNR and CDR2 FQNEAQ (reference sequence). CDR3 DNA sequence: TGTGCCAGCAGCTCCGGAGTTGGGTTGTCAGGGATTACCGGGGAGCTGTTTTTT. This codes for CASSSGVGLSGITGELFF.

This chain connects TRBV11-2 to TRBJ2-3, with D maybe TRBD1 (6 bases). This CDR3 is built from 15 residues. From germline, CDR1 is SGHAT and CDR2 FQNNGV. Trimming left V 6 bases short and J 0 bases short, with 13 bases between. The CDR3 nucleotides read TGTGCCAGCAGTCGGACAGCCACTAGCACAGATACGCAGTATTTT. It translates to CASSRTATSTDTQYF.

The chain links TRBV27 to TRBJ2-1; TRBD1 agrees at 11 bases. Trimming cost V 5 bases and J 6 bases; bases outside gene matches: 6. The CDR3 is made up of 15 amino acids. CDR1 MNHEY and CDR2 SMNVEV come from the germline V gene (reference sequence). This CDR3 is CASSPGQGARNEQFF. The DNA of the CDR3 is TGTGCCAGCAGTCCCGGACAGGGGGCGCGCAATGAGCAGTTCTTC.

The chain has TRBV12-3 or TRBV12-4 and TRBJ1-4; D perhaps matches TRBD1 (5 bases). The length of the CDR3 is 12 residues. Trimming removed 3 bases from V and 12 bases from J, with 11 bases in between. The DNA of the CDR3 is TGTGCCAGCAGTTTTCGGGGGTTGGAACTGTTTTTT. This sequence encodes CASSFRGLELFF.

The DNA for the CDR3 is TGTGCCAGTAGTATCTTCGGGGGAGACGAGCAGTACTTC. Translated, it gives CASSIFGGDEQYF. The chain couples TRBV19 to TRBJ2-7, with TRBD2 as a possible D gene (6 bases). Germline CDR1 reads LNHDA; CDR2 reads SQIVND (reference sequence). This CDR3 contains 13 residues. Trimming removed 3 bases at V and 5 bases at J, with 11 bases between.

The gene calls are TRBV6-4 and TRBJ2-2, with 9 bases fitting TRBD1. The ends lost 4 bases at V and 4 bases at J; junction bases unmatched: 1. Germline V gene data show CDR1 as MRHNA and CDR2 as SNTAGT. CDR3 size: 14 residues. CDR3 in DNA: TGTGCCAGCAGTGTGACAGGGGGCACCGGGGAGCTGTTTTTT. This codes for CASSVTGGTGELFF.

This chain uses TRBV18 with TRBJ2-5; a possible D gene is TRBD1 (5 bases). The V gene lost 0 bases and the J gene lost 4 bases, with 15 bases spanning the gap. Per the germline V gene, CDR1 is KGHSH and CDR2 is LQKENI. This CDR3 region has 16 residues. This CDR3 is CASSPPRQGVGETQYF. The CDR3 DNA reads TGTGCCAGCTCACCACCGAGGCAGGGTGTTGGAGAGACCCAGTACTTC.

The V call is TRBV4-2, the J call TRBJ2-1, with D perhaps matching TRBD2 (6 bases). This CDR3 region has 15 residues. From germline, CDR1 is LGHNA and CDR2 YNFKEQ. Trimming removed 0 bases at V and 5 bases at J, with 11 bases between. DNA for the CDR3: TGTGCCAGCAGCCAAGACGGGGAGGCGGACAATGAGCAGTTCTTC. Its protein is CASSQDGEADNEQFF.

This clone was counted only a few times. The chain is built from TRBV5-1 and TRBJ1-5; 7 bases map to TRBD1. CDR1 and CDR2 (germline): SGHRS, YFSETQ. The V and J ends lost 0 bases and 2 bases, in that order; junction bases with no gene match: 11. The length of the CDR3 is 18 residues. The CDR3 protein is CASSLGQGDSRGNQPQHF. The CDR3 DNA is TGCGCCAGCAGCTTGGGGCAGGGGGACTCTCGGGGCAATCAGCCCCAGCATTTT.

The genes are TRBV12-3 or TRBV12-4 and TRBJ2-7, with 7 bases fitting TRBD1. CDR3 length: 13 amino acids. V lost 6 bases, J lost 3 bases, and 5 bases stayed unmatched. CDR3 coding DNA: TGTGCCAGCAGACAGGGGCCGATCTACGAGCAGTACTTC. Translation: CASRQGPIYEQYF.

This chain uses TRBV20-1 with TRBJ1-5; D ambiguous. The V gene's germline CDR1 is DFQATT and CDR2 SNEGSKA (reference sequence). With 3 bases removed from V and 1 base from J, the gap between germline ends came to 19 bases. The CDR3 is made up of 17 amino acids. The CDR3 protein is CSASVASLYPSNQPQHF. For the CDR3, the DNA is TGCAGTGCTAGTGTAGCCAGCCTATATCCCAGCAATCAGCCCCAGCATTTT.

The chain employs TRBV28 and TRBJ1-1; 11 bases are a match to TRBD1. Looked up from germline, CDR1 is MDHEN and CDR2 is SYDVKM. Trimming cost V 2 bases and J 3 bases; bases outside gene matches: 11. CDR3 length equals 18 residues. The CDR3: CASSLGQGAKGVDTEAFF. The CDR3 nucleotides read TGTGCCAGCAGTTTAGGACAGGGGGCGAAGGGGGTAGACACTGAAGCTTTCTTT.

V gene TRBV4-2 combines with J gene TRBJ2-3; TRBD2 agrees at 7 bases. Germline-derived CDR1 and CDR2 are LGHNA and YNFKEQ. V lost 0 bases to trimming and J lost 2 bases; unmatched junction nucleotides: 11. The length of the CDR3 is 18 residues. The CDR3 DNA is TGTGCCAGCAGCCAAGATAGGTCTAGCGGACCTAACACAGATACGCAGTATTTT. This gives the protein CASSQDRSSGPNTDTQYF.

This chain connects TRBV7-9 to TRBJ1-1, with a tentative D call TRBD1 (6 bases). CDR3 length: 14 residues. Looked up from germline, CDR1 is SEHNR and CDR2 is FQNEAQ (reference sequence). The V end lost 3 bases, the J end lost 5 bases, and 13 bases lay between the germline ends. CDR3 amino acids: CASSFYRAGTEAFF. Here the CDR3 DNA reads TGTGCCAGCAGCTTTTACAGGGCTGGGACTGAAGCTTTCTTT. Combining the CDR3 with reference TRBV7-9 and TRBJ1-1 gives the whole variable domain DTGVSQNPRHKITKRGQNVTFRCDPISEHNRLYWYRQTLGQGPEFLTYFQNEAQLEKSRLLSDRFSAERPKGSFSTLEIQRTEQGDSAMYLCASSFYRAGTEAFFGQGTRLTVV.

This clone was observed a single time. V is TRBV28 and J is TRBJ2-5; TRBD1 matches 9 bases. Per germline, CDR1 MDHEN and CDR2 SYDVKM. The CDR3 runs to 15 residues. J lost 1 base, V lost 6 bases, and 6 bases had no gene match. The CDR3 DNA reads TGTGCCAGCAGGTCCGGGACAGGGCTCCAAGAGACCCAGTACTTC. Protein sequence: CASRSGTGLQETQYF.

The V call is TRBV20-1, the J call TRBJ1-2; the D is unclear. The CDR3 runs to 10 residues. V lost 3 bases and J lost 7, with 6 bases in between. CDR1 DFQATT and CDR2 SNEGSKA come from the germline V gene (reference sequence). The CDR3 protein is CSASGGGYTF. CDR3 DNA sequence: TGCAGTGCTAGCGGTGGTGGCTACACCTTC.

The chain is built from TRBV27 and TRBJ1-1; 7 bases align to TRBD1. CDR1 MNHEY and CDR2 SMNVEV come from the germline V gene (reference sequence). CDR3 length equals 15 residues. Trimming at V came to 5 bases and at J to 6 bases, leaving 12 bases not matched to a gene. The CDR3 loop reads CASSQLLRQGAEAFF. CDR3 nucleotide sequence: TGTGCCAGCAGTCAACTTCTTCGACAGGGCGCTGAAGCTTTCTTT.

The rearrangement joins TRBV25-1 to TRBJ2-2; TRBD1 matches 7 bases. Losses at the gene ends were 7 bases for V and 5 bases for J; bases not matched to a gene: 7. This CDR3 region has 14 residues. The germline gives CDR1 MGHDK, CDR2 SYGVNS. This CDR3 reads CASTPTGVTGELFF. CDR3 sequence (DNA): TGTGCCAGCACACCCACAGGGGTAACCGGGGAGCTGTTTTTT.

The chain has TRBV4-2 and TRBJ1-2; 9 bases are a match to TRBD1. Losses at the gene ends were 6 bases for V and 3 bases for J; bases not matched to a gene: 8. Germline V gene sequence: CDR1 LGHNA, CDR2 YNFKEQ. This CDR3 contains 15 residues. DNA of the CDR3: TGTGCCAGCAGGCTTACGGACAGGGGTGACTATGGCTACACCTTC. Its protein product is CASRLTDRGDYGYTF.

V and J are TRBV3-1 (or the pseudogene TRBV3-2) and TRBJ1-6, with 11 bases matching TRBD1. The CDR3 consists of 14 residues. Germline V gene lookup returns CDR1 LGHDT and CDR2 YNNKEL (reference sequence). Trimming removed 4 bases from V and 9 bases from J; junction bases left unmatched: 2. CDR3 region: CASSPGQGGSPLHF. CDR3 coding DNA: TGTGCCAGCAGCCCGGGACAGGGGGGTTCACCCCTCCACTTT.

In its sample, this clone was seen a few times. The chain has TRBV29-1 and TRBJ1-3; 7 nucleotides match TRBD1. The V segment lost 4 bases and the J segment 4 bases; nucleotides outside the gene matches: 4. CDR3 length: 13 amino acids. Per the germline V gene, CDR1 is SQVTM and CDR2 is ANQGSEA. Here the CDR3 reads CSVGGQVGNTIYF. CDR3 in DNA: TGCAGCGTTGGAGGACAGGTGGGAAACACCATATATTTT.

This chain links TRBV24-1 with TRBJ2-1; maybe TRBD2 (6 bases). V was trimmed by 4 bases and J by 6 bases, leaving 9 bases between them. CDR1 and CDR2 (germline): KGHDR, SFDVKD. CDR3 length: 13 residues. The CDR3 DNA reads TGTGCCACCAGTGAGGTGGGGGGCAATGAGCAGTTCTTC. It translates to CATSEVGGNEQFF.

The chain uses TRBV5-1 and TRBJ2-2; TRBD2 aligns across 7 bases. Per the germline V gene, CDR1 is SGHRS and CDR2 is YFSETQ. The CDR3 has 16 residues. Trimming at V came to 0 bases and at J to 0 bases, leaving 2 bases not matched to a gene. Written as DNA, the CDR3 is TGCGCCAGCAGCTTGGTTGCGGGGGCGAACACCGGGGAGCTGTTTTTT. Translating it yields CASSLVAGANTGELFF.

The chain combines TRBV7-8 with TRBJ2-7; no reliable D call. V was trimmed by 1 base and J by 6 bases, leaving 4 bases between them. The germline gives CDR1 SGHVS, CDR2 FQNEAQ. The CDR3 runs 11 residues. The CDR3 reads CASSLGPEQYF. The CDR3 DNA reads TGTGCCAGCAGCTTAGGGCCCGAGCAGTACTTC.

The rearrangement joins TRBV9 to TRBJ1-3; D unresolved. CDR1 is SGDLS and CDR2 is YYNGEE in the germline V gene. Between the trimmed V and J ends, which lost 4 bases and 4 bases, there was a span of 15 bases. The CDR3 contains 15 residues. CDR3 bases: TGTGCCAGCAGCCCACAGCCCACAGTAGGAAACACCATATATTTT. Translating gives CASSPQPTVGNTIYF. The whole variable domain, filled in from reference TRBV9 and TRBJ1-3, reads DSGVTQTPKHLITATGQRVTLRCSPRSGDLSVYWYQQSLDQGLQFLIQYYNGEERAKGNILERFSAQQFPDLHSELNLSSLELGDSALYFCASSPQPTVGNTIYFGEGSWLTVV.

This chain connects TRBV4-1 to TRBJ1-2; 7 nucleotides agree with TRBD1. The CDR3 consists of 13 residues. Germline CDR1 and CDR2: MGHRA and YSYEKL. Trimming took 4 bases from V and 7 from J; bases not matched to a gene: 6. The CDR3 DNA reads as TGCGCCAGCAGCCGAACAGGGGTCCTTGGCTACACCTTC. Its translation is CASSRTGVLGYTF.